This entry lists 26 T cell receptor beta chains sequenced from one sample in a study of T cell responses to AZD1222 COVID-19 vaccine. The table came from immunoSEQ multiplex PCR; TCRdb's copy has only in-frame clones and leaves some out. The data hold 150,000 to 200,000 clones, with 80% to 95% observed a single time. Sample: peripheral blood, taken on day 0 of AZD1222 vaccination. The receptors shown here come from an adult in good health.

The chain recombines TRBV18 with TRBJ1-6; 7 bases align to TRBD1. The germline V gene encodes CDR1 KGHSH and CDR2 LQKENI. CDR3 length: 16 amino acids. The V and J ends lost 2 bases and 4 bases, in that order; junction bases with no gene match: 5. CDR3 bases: TGTGCCAGCTCACCAGTCCGGGACAGTTATAATTCACCCCTCCACTTT. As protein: CASSPVRDSYNSPLHF.

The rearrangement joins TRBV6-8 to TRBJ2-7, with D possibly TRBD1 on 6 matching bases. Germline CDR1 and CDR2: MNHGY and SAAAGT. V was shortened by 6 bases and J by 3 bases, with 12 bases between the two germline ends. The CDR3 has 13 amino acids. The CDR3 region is CASRVGQFYEQYF. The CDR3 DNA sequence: TGTGCCAGCAGGGTCGGACAGTTCTACGAGCAGTACTTC.

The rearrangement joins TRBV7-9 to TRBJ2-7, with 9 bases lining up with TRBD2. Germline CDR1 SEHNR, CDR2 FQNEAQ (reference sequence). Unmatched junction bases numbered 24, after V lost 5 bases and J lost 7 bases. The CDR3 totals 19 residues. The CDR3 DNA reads TGTGCCAGCAGCCCCGTGCGAGGGGGGCGTCTAGCGGGACCTCGGGAGCAGTACTTC. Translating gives CASSPVRGGRLAGPREQYF. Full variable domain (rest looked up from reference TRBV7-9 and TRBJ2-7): DTGVSQNPRHKITKRGQNVTFRCDPISEHNRLYWYRQTLGQGPEFLTYFQNEAQLEKSRLLSDRFSAERPKGSFSTLEIQRTEQGDSAMYLCASSPVRGGRLAGPREQYFGPGTRLTVT.

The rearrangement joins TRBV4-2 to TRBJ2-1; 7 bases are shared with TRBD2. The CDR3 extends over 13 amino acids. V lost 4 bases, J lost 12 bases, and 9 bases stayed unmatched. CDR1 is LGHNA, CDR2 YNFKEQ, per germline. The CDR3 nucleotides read TGTGCCAGCAGCCCCTCTTTGAGACTAGCGCAGTTCTTC. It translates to CASSPSLRLAQFF.

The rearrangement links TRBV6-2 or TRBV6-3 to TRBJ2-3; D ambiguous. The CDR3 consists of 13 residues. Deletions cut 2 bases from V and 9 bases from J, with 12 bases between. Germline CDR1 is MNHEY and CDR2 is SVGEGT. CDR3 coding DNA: TGTGCCAGCAGTTACACCCGCGATGGGACGCAGTATTTT. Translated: CASSYTRDGTQYF.

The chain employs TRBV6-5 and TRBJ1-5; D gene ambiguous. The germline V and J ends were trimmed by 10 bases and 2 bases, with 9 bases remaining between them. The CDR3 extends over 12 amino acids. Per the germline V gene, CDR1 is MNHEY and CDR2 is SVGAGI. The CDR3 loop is CATVFGNQPQHF. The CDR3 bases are TGTGCCACCGTCTTTGGCAATCAGCCCCAGCATTTT.

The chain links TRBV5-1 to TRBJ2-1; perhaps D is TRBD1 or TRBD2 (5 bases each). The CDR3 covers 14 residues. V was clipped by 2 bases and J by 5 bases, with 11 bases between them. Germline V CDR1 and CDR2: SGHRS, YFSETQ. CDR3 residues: CASSFRDPNNEQFF. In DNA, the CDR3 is TGCGCCAGCAGCTTCAGGGACCCCAACAATGAGCAGTTCTTC.

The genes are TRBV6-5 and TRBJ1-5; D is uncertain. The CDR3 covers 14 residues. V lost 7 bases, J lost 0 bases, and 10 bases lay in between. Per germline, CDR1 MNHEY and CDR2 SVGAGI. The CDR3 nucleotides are TGTGCCAGCATGGTCAGGAGTAGCAATCAGCCCCAGCATTTT. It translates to CASMVRSSNQPQHF.

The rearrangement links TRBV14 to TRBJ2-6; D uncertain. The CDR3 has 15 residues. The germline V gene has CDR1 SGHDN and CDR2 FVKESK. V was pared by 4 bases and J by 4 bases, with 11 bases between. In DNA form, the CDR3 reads TGTGCCAGCAGCCCGGGCGGCTCCGGGGCCAACGTCCTGACTTTC. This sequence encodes CASSPGGSGANVLTF.

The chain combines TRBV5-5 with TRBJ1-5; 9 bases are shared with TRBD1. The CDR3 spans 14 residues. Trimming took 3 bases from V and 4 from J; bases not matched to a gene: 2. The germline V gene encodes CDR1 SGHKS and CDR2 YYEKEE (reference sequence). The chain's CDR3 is CASSSGTGNQPQHF. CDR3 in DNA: TGTGCCAGCAGCTCCGGGACAGGGAATCAGCCCCAGCATTTT.

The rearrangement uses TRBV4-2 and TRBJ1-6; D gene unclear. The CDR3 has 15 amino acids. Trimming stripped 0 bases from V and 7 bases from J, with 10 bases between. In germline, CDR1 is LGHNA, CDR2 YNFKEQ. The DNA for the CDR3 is TGTGCCAGCAGCCAAGATGGGCAGGCAAATTCACCCCTCCACTTT. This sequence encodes CASSQDGQANSPLHF.

The CDR3 sequence: CASIPSGSYEQYF. CDR3 bases: TGTGCCAGCATTCCAAGTGGGTCCTACGAGCAGTACTTC. The chain is built from TRBV6-5 and TRBJ2-7; D gene ambiguous. The CDR3 is made up of 13 amino acids. Trimming removed 7 bases from V and 1 base from J, with 11 bases in between. CDR1 and CDR2 (germline): MNHEY, SVGAGI.

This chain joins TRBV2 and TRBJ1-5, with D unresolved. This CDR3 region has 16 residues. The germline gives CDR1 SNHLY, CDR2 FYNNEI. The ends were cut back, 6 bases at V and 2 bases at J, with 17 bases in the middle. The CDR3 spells CASSKADSRGNQPQHF. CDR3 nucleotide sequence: TGTGCCAGCAGCAAGGCAGACTCGCGGGGCAATCAGCCCCAGCATTTT.

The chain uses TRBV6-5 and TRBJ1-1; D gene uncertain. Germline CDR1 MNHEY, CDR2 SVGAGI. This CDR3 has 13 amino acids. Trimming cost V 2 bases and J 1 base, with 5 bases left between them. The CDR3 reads CASSYGENTEAFF. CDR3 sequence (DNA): TGTGCCAGCAGTTACGGGGAGAACACTGAAGCTTTCTTT.

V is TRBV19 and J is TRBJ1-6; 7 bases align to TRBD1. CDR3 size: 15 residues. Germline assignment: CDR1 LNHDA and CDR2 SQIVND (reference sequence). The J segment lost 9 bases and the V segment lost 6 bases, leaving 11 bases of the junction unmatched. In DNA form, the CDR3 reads TGTGCCAGTAGCCTCACAGGGGCGTCAGGTTCACCCCTCCACTTT. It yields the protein CASSLTGASGSPLHF.

CDR3 coding DNA: TGTGCCAGCAGCTTCCAGGGTACCGATAGCAATCAGCCCCAGCATTTT. This encodes CASSFQGTDSNQPQHF. V is TRBV7-9 and J is TRBJ1-5; D perhaps matches TRBD1 (5 bases). CDR1 and CDR2 (germline): SEHNR, FQNEAQ (reference sequence). Between the trimmed V and J ends, which lost 3 bases and 0 bases, there was a span of 12 bases. The CDR3 length is 16 residues.

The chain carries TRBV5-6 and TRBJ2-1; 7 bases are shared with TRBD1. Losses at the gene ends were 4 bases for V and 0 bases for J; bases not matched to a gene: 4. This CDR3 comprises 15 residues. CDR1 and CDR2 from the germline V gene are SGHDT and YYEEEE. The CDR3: CASSGGQSSYNEQFF. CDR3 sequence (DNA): TGTGCCAGCAGCGGGGGACAGAGCTCCTACAATGAGCAGTTCTTC.

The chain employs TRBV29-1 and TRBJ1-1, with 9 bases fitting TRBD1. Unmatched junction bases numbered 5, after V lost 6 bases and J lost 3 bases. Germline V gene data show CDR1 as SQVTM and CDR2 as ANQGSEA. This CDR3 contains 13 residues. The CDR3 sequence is CSVGQGWDTEAFF. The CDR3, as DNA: TGCAGCGTGGGACAGGGATGGGACACTGAAGCTTTCTTT. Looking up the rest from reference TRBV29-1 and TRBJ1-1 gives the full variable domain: SAVISQKPSRDICQRGTSLTIQCQVDSQVTMMFWYRQQPGQSLTLIATANQGSEATYESGFVIDKFPISRPNLTFSTLTVSNMSPEDSSIYLCSVGQGWDTEAFFGQGTRLTVV.

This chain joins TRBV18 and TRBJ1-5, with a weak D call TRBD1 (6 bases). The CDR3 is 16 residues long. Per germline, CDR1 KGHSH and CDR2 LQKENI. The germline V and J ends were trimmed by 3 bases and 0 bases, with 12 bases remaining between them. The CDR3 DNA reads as TGTGCCAGCTCACCCGGGACACTCTATAGCAATCAGCCCCAGCATTTT. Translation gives CASSPGTLYSNQPQHF. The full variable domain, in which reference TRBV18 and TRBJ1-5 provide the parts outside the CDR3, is NAGVMQNPRHLVRRRGQEARLRCSPMKGHSHVYWYRQLPEEGLKFMVYLQKENIIDESGMPKERFSAEFPKEGPSILRIQQVVRGDSAAYFCASSPGTLYSNQPQHFGDGTRLSIL.

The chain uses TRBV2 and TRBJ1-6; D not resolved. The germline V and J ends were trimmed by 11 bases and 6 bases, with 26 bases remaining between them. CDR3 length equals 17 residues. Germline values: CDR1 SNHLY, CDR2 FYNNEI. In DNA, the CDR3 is TGTGCCCAGCTAACCAAGGATGGGTGGGGTAGTAATTCACCCCTCCACTTT. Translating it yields CAQLTKDGWGSNSPLHF.

The CDR3 DNA is TGTGCCAGCAGTTTGAAGGGAAGCGGCTACACCTTC. Protein sequence: CASSLKGSGYTF. The chain recombines TRBV27 with TRBJ1-2; D is uncertain. The V gene's germline CDR1 is MNHEY and CDR2 SMNVEV (reference sequence). V dropped 3 bases and J dropped 8 bases, with 10 bases sitting between them. CDR3 size: 12 residues.

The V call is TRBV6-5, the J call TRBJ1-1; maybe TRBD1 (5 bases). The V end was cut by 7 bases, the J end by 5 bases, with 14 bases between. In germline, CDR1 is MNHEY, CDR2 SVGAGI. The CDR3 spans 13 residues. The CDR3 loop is CASTKSGGTEAFF. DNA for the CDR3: TGTGCCAGCACCAAAAGCGGGGGGACTGAAGCTTTCTTT.

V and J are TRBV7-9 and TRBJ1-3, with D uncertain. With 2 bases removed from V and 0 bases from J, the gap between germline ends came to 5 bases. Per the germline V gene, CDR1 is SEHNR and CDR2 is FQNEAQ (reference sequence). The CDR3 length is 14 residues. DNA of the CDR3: TGTGCCAGCAGCTTAACTTCCTCTGGAAACACCATATATTTT. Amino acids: CASSLTSSGNTIYF.

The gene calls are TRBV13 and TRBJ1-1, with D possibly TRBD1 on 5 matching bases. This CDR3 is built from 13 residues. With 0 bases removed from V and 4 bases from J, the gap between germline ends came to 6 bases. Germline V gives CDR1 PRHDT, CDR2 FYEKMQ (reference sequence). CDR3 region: CASSLGGGTEAFF. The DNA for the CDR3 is TGTGCCAGCAGCTTAGGGGGGGGCACTGAAGCTTTCTTT.

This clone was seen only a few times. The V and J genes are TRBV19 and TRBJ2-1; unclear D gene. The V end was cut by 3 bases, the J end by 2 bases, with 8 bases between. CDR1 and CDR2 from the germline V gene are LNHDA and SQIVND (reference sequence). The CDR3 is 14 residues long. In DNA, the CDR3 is TGTGCCAGTAGTATCTACGGAACCTACAATGAGCAGTTCTTC. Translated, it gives CASSIYGTYNEQFF.

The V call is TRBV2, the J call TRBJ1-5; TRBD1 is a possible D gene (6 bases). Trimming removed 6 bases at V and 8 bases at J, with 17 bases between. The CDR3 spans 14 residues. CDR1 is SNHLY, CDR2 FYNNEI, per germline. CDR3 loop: CASSGRVSGEPQHF. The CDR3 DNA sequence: TGTGCCAGCAGCGGTCGGGTTTCAGGGGAGCCCCAGCATTTT.